Given below is one T cell receptor (beta chain) in context. The data were obtained in a study of cytotoxic CD8 clonotypes in ibrutinib-treated CLL. PBMCs that had been cryopreserved were the source of 1.5 to 2 micrograms of genomic DNA for TCR beta libraries. Produced via immunoSEQ multiplex PCR; TCRdb's table is partial and in-frame only. There are fewer than 50,000 clones in the sample; nearly 70% occur only once, and less than 15% lies in the top ten. With 1 base removed from V and 6 bases from J, the gap between germline ends came to 16 bases. Germline V gene sequence: CDR1 SGHTA, CDR2 FQGNSA. The CDR3 runs 16 residues.

This TCR derives from a human donor with chronic lymphocytic leukemia. This chain connects TRBV7-2 to TRBJ1-5; no definite D call. The sample here was PBMCs, taken after 12 months of ibrutinib treatment. DNA of the CDR3: TGTGCCAGCAGCTTAGATCGAGGGAATCCAGGTCAGCCCCAGCATTTT. This codes for CASSLDRGNPGQPQHF.